This T cell receptor beta chain was documented in a study of cytomegalovirus exposure and HLA in healthy donors. As regards this clone: What it recognizes is unknown.

The CDR3 length is 15 residues. Germline V CDR1 and CDR2: GTSNPN, SVGIG (reference sequence). Trimming at V came to 5 bases and at J to 2 bases, leaving 9 bases not matched to a gene. While the first cohort had 650 to 850 subjects, the donors belonged to the separate validation cohort of about 110 subjects. Method: immunoSEQ multiplex PCR; TCRdb's copy keeps in-frame clones and lacks some. The sample has over 150,000 clones, less than 85% seen once. General study findings and limits: The finding came from a later analysis; first-cohort TCR clusters tended to co-occur in the roughly 110 validation repertoires. Some public TCRs appeared in many individuals, while most sequences were rare. Using the classifier, cytomegalovirus status was reportedly diagnosed with high specificity and sensitivity.

This clonotype originated in a young man in good health and CMV-seropositive. Sequencing was performed on PBMCs. The chain carries TRBV30 and TRBJ2-1, with 7 bases fitting TRBD2. DNA for the CDR3: TGTGCCTGGGCCCCGGGGGGAGTCCCCTACAATGAGCAGTTCTTC. Protein sequence: CAWAPGGVPYNEQFF.